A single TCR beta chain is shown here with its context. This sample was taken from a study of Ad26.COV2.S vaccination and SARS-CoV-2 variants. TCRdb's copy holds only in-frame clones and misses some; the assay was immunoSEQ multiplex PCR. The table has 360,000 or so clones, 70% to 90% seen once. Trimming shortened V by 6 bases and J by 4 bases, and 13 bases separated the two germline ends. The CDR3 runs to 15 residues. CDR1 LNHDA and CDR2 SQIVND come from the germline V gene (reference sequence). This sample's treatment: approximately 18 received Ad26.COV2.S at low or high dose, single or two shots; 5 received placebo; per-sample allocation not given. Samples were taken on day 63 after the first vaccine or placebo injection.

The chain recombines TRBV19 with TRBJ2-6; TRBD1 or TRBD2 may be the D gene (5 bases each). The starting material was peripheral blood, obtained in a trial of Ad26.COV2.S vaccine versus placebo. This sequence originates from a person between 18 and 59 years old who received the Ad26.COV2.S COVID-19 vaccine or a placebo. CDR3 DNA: TGTGCCAGTAGCCCCGGGGCTATGGGGGCCAACGTCCTGACTTTC. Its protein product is CASSPGAMGANVLTF.